These T cell receptor beta chains were read from a single sample in a study of CD8 T cells in ankylosing spondylitis. TCRdb called the 5' RACE reads again in MiXCR, with one record for every CDR3 protein. The profile shows about 250,000 distinct CDR3 sequences, 32% of them singletons. The source material was blood, either unsorted or a sorted T cell fraction (not recorded which). All receptors come from a male donor with ankylosing spondylitis or in good health (not recorded which). Both conserved end residues are part of each CDR3.

V gene	J gene	CDR3 protein
TRBV4-2	TRBJ2-7	CASSQDWDSWYEQYF
TRBV9	TRBJ2-1	CASSVATYNEQFF
TRBV20-1	TRBJ2-3	CSARVGTSGGRFRPTDTQYF
TRBV24-1	TRBJ2-1	CATSDFTEQFF
TRBV29-1	TRBJ2-3	CSVVIAPRTDTQYF
TRBV2	TRBJ2-1	CASSAEEYNEQFF
TRBV29-1	TRBJ2-1	CSVGGPNRGTSGVDEQFF
TRBV10-2	TRBJ1-1	CASELRDTEAFF
TRBV5-1	TRBJ1-4	CASSFSQPNEKLFF
TRBV7-9	TRBJ1-4	CASSHTATNEKLFF
TRBV6-5	TRBJ2-1	CASSSDSSYNEQFF
TRBV20-1	TRBJ2-3	CSALAGGREDTQYF
TRBV10-3	TRBJ1-5	CAISESEAGQPQHF
TRBV10-3	TRBJ2-5	CAISDQGLAGGETQYF
TRBV7-2	TRBJ1-5	CASSPWGQGNQPQHF
TRBV25-1	TRBJ2-7	CASSDPGEAYEQYF
TRBV7-8	TRBJ2-7	CGSSFIIGQGYEQYF
TRBV29-1	TRBJ2-4	CSVGDREIQYF
TRBV20-1	TRBJ2-1	CSAPTGYEQFF
TRBV20-1	TRBJ2-3	CSARDPTSGGADTQYF
TRBV9	TRBJ2-1	CASSGGAGVNEQFF
TRBV7-9	TRBJ2-7	CASSPWTTYEQYF
TRBV10-3	TRBJ2-5	CAISDRDKNQETQYF
TRBV5-1	TRBJ2-3	CASSYPGQGTDTQYF